This TCR beta chain was recorded in a study of T-cell memory formation after mild COVID-19. Study-wide context: Largely, TCR clusters stayed within a single donor.

Study-wide results and limits: Clonal second-wave expansions that peaked on day 37 had unconfirmed SARS-CoV-2 specificity. In pre-infection memory, a portion of responding clones appeared, which suggested that cross-reactive memory joined.

Constant-segment primers were used for 5'RACE, and the resulting TCR alpha and TCR beta cDNA libraries carried sample barcodes and UMIs. MiXCR was run by TCRdb on the 5' RACE reads, yielding one entry per CDR3 protein. The sample includes hundreds of thousands of distinct CDR3 sequences, about a sixth seen only once; the top ten take approximately 21%. This clonotype was detected a few times. Its antigen is not known. Trimming took 3 bases from V and 1 from J, leaving 13 bases between them. This CDR3 contains 17 residues. The receptor comes from a man younger than 35 who had mild COVID-19 (a few samples of this study predate the infection). Cell type and time point are not known. The sequencing input was PBMCs or a T cell subset sorted from them (not recorded which). The chain joins TRBV12-3 or TRBV12-4 to TRBJ1-6, with a tentative D call TRBD1 (5 bases). In DNA form, the CDR3 reads TGTGCCAGCAGTTTTCCGGCAGGGAGTTCCTATAATTCACCCCTCCACTTT. This codes for CASSFPAGSSYNSPLHF.